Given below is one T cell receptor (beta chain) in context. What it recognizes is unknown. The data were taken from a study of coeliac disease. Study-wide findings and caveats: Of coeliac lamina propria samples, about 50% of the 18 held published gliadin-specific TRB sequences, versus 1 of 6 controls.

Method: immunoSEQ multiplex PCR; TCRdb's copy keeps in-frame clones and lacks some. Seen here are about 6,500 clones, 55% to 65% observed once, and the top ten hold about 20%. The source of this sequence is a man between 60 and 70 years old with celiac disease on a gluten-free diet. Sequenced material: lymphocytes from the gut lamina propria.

CDR3 loop: CASTSGKVPGTQYF. For the CDR3, the DNA is TGCGCCAGCACTTCGGGAAAGGTCCCGGGGACCCAGTACTTC. The rearrangement uses TRBV5-1 and TRBJ2-5; D is perhaps TRBD2 (5 bases). Germline V CDR1 and CDR2: SGHRS, YFSETQ. Trimming shortened V by 6 bases and J by 7 bases, and 19 bases separated the two germline ends. The CDR3 is 14 residues long.